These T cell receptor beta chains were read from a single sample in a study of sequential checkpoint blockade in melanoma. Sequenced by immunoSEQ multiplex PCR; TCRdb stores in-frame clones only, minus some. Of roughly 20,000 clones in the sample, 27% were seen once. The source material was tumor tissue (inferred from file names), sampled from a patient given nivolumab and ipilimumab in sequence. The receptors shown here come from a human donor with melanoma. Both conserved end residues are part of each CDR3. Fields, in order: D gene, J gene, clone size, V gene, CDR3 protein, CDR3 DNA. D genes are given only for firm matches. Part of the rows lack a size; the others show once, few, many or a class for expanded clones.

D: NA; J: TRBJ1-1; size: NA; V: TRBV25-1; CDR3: CASSESGAPEAFF; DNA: TGTGCCAGCAGTGAATCCGGGGCCCCTGAAGCTTTCTTT
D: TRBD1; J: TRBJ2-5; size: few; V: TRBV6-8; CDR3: CASRQGAGETQYF; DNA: TGTGCCAGCAGGCAGGGGGCGGGAGAGACCCAGTACTTC
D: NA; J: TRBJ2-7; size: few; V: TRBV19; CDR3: CASSIALDIPPYEQYF; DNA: TGTGCCAGTAGTATAGCCCTAGACATTCCTCCCTACGAGCAGTACTTC
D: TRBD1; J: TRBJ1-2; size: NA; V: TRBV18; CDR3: CASSLRGTDGYTF; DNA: TGTGCCAGCTCACTCAGGGGGACGGATGGCTACACCTTC
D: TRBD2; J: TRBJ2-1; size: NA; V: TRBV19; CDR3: CASSIQRGHYNEQFF; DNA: TGTGCCAGTAGTATCCAGCGGGGCCACTACAATGAGCAGTTCTTC
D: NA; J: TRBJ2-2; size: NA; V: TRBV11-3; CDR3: CASSISANTGELFF; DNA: TGTGCCAGCAGCATCAGCGCGAACACCGGGGAGCTGTTTTTT
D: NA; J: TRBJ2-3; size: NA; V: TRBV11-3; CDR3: CASSTGTASTDTQYF; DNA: TGTGCCAGCAGCACAGGGACTGCTAGCACAGATACGCAGTATTTT
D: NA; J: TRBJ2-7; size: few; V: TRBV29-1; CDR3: CSVEGVGGASYEQYF; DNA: TGCAGCGTTGAAGGTGTTGGGGGAGCGAGCTACGAGCAGTACTTC
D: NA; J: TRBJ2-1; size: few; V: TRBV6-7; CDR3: CASRELNEQFF; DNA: TGTGCCAGCAGGGAACTGAATGAGCAGTTCTTC
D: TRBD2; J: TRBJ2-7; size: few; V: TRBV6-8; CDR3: CASSSTTGGYYEQYF; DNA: TGTGCCAGCAGTTCTACAACGGGAGGATACTACGAGCAGTACTTC
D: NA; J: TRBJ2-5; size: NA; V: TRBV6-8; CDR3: CASLAPQETQYF; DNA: TGTGCCAGCTTAGCGCCCCAAGAGACCCAGTACTTC